This T cell receptor (beta chain) was found in a study of blood T cell repertoires in COVID-19 (dated by TCRdb to 2018 to 2021). Describing the broader study: Samples covering the acute and convalescent phases of COVID-19 were provided by collaborators in the United States, Italy and Spain. The material from the prospective study consisted of cDNA or gDNA derived from T cells, B-cell-depleted T cells, or PBMCs. The dataset comprised deeply sampled blood TCRbeta repertoires from subjects exposed to, actively infected with, or recovered from COVID-19. The repertoires were released in a freely available public database meant as a resource for research on the immune response to SARS-CoV-2. The samples were drawn from two sources: the first 160 participants of the ongoing ImmuneRACE study, and 1,200 or so subjects contributed by 6 global collaborators. A de-identified subject ID, COVID-19 status, age in years and sex were almost always included in the sample metadata. Where available, HLA class I and class II types were taken from metadata supplied by the sample provider and were not determined by assay-based typing.

What the work shows at the level of the full study, not this receptor alone: Clinical and demographic metadata were provided uncurated, with the amount varying by source and participant.

Collaborating institutions collected whole blood in K2EDTA tubes following their own protocols. Collaborator samples were shipped for TCRbeta analysis as frozen whole blood, isolated PBMCs, or DNA extracted from either sample type. Worth noting for this clone: The target of this receptor is not known. Base-call qualities are not available, and no considerably larger clone is one nucleotide away.

The immunoSEQ Assay, a bias-controlled multiplex PCR, was used to amplify TCRbeta CDR3 regions from genomic DNA. The paper's processing steps were these. The number of nucleated cells in each sample was estimated by amplification of reference gene primers within the assay. To quantify the absolute abundance of each unique TCRbeta CDR3 rearrangement, sequence reads were collapsed and filtered. For each sample, productive Simpson clonality was calculated as the square root of Simpson's diversity index over productive rearrangements. TCRdb holds this immuneACCESS table with in-frame rearrangements only. Some clones are missing; in checked studies, unresolved V genes explain under half, and the rest has no known cause. V and J calls plus clone size are reproduced from that table; the DNA served to infer D and trimming. The sample yields 50,000 to 70,000 clones; 75% to 95% were counted once. About an eighth of the sample lies in the top ten.

The receptor was derived from a human donor with active COVID-19. The donor label of this sample is uncertain. The sample comprised peripheral blood.

This receptor has the CDR3 CASSYRLEGQAYEQYF. DNA sequence: TGTGCCAGCAGTTATAGGTTGGAGGGACAGGCCTACGAGCAGTACTTC. Rearrangement joined TRBV6-2 or TRBV6-3 to TRBJ2-7; 8 central bases correspond to TRBD1. V is cut back by 3 bases and J by 2 bases, with 9 bases in the junction unmatched. The germline V gene gives CDR1 as MNHEY and CDR2 as SVGEGT. Reading from cysteine to phenylalanine, the CDR3 counts 16 amino acids. Only the CDR3 DNA is retained, 48 bases long and in frame from the first base.